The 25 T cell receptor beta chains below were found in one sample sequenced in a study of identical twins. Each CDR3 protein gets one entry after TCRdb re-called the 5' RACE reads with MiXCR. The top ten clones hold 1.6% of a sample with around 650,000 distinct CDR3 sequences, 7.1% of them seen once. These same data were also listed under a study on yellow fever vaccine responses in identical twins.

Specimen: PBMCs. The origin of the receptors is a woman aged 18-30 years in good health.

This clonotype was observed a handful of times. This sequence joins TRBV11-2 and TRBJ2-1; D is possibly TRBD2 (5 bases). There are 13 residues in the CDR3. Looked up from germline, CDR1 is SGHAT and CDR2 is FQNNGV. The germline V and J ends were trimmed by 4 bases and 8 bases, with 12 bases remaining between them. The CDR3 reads CASSYGGLYEQFF. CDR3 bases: TGTGCCAGCAGCTACGGAGGTTTGTATGAGCAGTTCTTC.

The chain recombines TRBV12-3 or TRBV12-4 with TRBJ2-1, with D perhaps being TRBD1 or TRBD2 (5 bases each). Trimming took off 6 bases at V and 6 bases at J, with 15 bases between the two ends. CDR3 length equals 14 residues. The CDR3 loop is CASSPPGLGNEQFF. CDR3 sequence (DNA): TGTGCCAGCAGCCCGCCGGGGCTAGGCAATGAGCAGTTCTTC.

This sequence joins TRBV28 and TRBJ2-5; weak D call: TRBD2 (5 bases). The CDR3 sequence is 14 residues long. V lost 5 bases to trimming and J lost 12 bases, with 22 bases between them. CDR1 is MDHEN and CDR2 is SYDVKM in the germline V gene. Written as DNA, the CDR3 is TGTGCCAGCAGTCCGGGTTCGGGGTTGACCCCGGAGTACTTC. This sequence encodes CASSPGSGLTPEYF.

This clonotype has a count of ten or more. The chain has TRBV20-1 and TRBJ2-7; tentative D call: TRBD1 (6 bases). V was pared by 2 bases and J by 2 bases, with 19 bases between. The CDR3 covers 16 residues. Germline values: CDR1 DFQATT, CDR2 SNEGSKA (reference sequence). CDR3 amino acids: CSARPLFENRAYEQYV. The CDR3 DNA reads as TGCAGTGCTAGACCCCTTTTCGAGAACAGGGCCTACGAGCAGTACGTC.

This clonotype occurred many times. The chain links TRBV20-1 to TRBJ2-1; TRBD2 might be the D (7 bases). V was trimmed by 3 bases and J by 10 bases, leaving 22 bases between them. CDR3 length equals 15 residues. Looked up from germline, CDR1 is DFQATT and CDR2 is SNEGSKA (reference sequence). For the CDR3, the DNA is TGCAGTGCTAGTAGGGGGGGGTCGTTGGTGGAAGAGCAGTTCTTC. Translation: CSASRGGSLVEEQFF.

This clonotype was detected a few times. The CDR3 here is CASSERTGGNTDTQYF. CDR3 nucleotide sequence: TGTGCCAGCAGCGAACGGACAGGGGGAAACACAGATACGCAGTATTTT. The J gene is TRBJ2-3, the V gene TRBV11-2; 10 nucleotides line up with TRBD1. CDR1 SGHAT and CDR2 FQNNGV come from the germline V gene. V lost 5 bases and J lost 2; bases outside the gene matches: 7. The CDR3 is 16 amino acids. The whole variable domain, remainder taken from reference TRBV11-2 and TRBJ2-3, is EAGVAQSPRYKIIEKRQSVAFWCNPISGHATLYWYQQILGQGPKLLIQFQNNGVVDDSQLPKDRFSAERLKGVDSTLKIQPAKLEDSAVYLCASSERTGGNTDTQYFGPGTRLTVL.

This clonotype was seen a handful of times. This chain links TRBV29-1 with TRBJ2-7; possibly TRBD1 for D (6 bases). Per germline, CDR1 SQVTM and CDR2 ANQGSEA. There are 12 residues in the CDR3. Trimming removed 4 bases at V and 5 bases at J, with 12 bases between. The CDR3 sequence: CSVGPSGDEQYF. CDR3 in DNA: TGCAGCGTTGGCCCCTCAGGGGACGAGCAGTACTTC.

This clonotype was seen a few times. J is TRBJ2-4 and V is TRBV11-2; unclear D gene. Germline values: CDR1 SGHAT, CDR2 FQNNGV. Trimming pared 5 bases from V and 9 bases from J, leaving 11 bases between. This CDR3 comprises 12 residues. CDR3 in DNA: TGTGCCAGCAGCCATGACAATGCCATTCAGTACTTC. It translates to CASSHDNAIQYF.

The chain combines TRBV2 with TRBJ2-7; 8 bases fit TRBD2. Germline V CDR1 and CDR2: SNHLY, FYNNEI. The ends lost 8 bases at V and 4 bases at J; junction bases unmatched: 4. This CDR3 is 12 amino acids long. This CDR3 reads CASEASGYEQYV. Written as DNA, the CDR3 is TGTGCCAGCGAGGCTAGCGGGTACGAGCAGTACGTC.

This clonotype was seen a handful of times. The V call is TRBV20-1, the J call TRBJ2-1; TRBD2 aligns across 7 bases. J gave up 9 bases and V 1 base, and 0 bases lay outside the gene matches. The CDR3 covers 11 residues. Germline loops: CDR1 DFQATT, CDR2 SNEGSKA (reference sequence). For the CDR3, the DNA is TGCAGTGCTAGAGGGGGGGGTGAGCAGTTCTTC. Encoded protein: CSARGGGEQFF.

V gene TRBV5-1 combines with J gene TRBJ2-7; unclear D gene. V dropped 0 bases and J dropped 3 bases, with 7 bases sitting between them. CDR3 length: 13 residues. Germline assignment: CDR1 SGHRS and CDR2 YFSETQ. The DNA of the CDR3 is TGCGCCAGCAGCTTGGACAGCATCTACGAGCAGTACTTC. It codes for CASSLDSIYEQYF.

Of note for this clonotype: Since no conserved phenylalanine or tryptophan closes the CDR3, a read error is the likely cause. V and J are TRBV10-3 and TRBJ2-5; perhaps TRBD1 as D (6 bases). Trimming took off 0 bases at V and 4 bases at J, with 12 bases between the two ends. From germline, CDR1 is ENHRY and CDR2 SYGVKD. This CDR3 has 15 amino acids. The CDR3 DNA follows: TGTGCCATCAGTGAGTCGGCAGGGGTGGTAGAGACCCAGTACTCC. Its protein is CAISESAGVVETQYS.

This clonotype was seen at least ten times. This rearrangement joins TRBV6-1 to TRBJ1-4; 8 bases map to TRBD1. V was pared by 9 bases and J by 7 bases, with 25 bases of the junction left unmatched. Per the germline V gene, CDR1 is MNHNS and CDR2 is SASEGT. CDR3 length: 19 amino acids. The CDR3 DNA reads TGTGCCAGAGCGGACAGGGCCCCGGGTTTCTGGGCACCTAGTGAAAAACTGTTTTTT. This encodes CARADRAPGFWAPSEKLFF.

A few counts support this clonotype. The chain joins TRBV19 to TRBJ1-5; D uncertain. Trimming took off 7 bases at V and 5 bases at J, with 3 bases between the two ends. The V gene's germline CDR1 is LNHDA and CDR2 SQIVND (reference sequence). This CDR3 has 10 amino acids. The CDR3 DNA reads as TGTGCCAGTAACTATCAGCCCCAGCATTTT. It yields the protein CASNYQPQHF.

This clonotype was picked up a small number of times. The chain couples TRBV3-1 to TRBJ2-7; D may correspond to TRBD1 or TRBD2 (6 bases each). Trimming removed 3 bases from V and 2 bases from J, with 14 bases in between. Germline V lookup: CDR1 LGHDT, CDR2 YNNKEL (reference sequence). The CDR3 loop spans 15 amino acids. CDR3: CASSQTGAGAYEQYV. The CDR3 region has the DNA TGTGCCAGCAGCCAGACGGGGGCTGGGGCCTACGAGCAGTACGTC.

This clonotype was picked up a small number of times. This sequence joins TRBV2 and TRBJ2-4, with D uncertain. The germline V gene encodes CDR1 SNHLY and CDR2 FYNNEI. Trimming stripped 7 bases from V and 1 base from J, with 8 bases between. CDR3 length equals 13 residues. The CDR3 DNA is TGTGCCAGCATCGAGCCCGCCAAAAACATTCAGTACTTC. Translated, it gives CASIEPAKNIQYF.

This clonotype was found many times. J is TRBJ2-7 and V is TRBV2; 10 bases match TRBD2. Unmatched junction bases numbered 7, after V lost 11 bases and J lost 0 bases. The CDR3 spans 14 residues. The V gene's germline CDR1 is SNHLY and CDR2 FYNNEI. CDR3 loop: CAGTIAGGSYEQYF. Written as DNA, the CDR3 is TGTGCCGGGACTATAGCGGGAGGCTCCTACGAGCAGTACTTC.

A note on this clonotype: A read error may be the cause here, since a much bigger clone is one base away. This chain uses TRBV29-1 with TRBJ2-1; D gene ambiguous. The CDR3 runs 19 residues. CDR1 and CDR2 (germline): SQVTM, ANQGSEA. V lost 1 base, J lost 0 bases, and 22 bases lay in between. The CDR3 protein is CSVEAPSEWYGSSYNEQFF. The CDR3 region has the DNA TGCAGCGTTGAAGCCCCGTCCGAGTGGTATGGAAGCTCCTACAATGAGCAGTTCTTC.

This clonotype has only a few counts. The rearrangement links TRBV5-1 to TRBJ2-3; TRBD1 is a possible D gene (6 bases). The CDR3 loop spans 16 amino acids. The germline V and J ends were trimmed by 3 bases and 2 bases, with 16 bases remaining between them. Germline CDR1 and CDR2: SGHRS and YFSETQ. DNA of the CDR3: TGCGCCAGCAGCTCTACAGGGTCCTACTACACAGATACGCAGTATTTT. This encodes CASSSTGSYYTDTQYF.

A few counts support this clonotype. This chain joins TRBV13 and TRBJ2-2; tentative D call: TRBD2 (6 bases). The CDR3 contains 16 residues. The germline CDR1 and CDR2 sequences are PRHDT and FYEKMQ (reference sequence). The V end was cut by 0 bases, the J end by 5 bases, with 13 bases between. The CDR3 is CASSLGSGVRTGELFF. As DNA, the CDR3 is TGTGCCAGCAGCTTAGGTTCGGGGGTTCGGACCGGGGAGCTGTTTTTT.

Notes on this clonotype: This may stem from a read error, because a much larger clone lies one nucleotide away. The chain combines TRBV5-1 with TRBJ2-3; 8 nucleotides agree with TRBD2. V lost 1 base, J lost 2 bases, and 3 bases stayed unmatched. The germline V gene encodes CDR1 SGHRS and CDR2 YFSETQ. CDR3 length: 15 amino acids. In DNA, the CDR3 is TGCGCCAGCAGCTTGTCGACTAGCGTCACAGATACGCAGTATTTT. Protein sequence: CASSLSTSVTDTQYF.

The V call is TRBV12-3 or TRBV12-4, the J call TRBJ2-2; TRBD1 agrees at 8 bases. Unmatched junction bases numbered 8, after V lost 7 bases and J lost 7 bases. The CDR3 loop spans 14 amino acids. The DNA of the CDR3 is TGTGCCAGCAAAGGACAGGGAGTAAACGGGGAGCTGTTTTTT. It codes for CASKGQGVNGELFF.

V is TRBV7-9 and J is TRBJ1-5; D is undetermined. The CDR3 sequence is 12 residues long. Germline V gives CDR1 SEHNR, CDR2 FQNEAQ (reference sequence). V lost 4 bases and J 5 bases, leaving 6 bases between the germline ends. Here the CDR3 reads CASSSQDQPQHF. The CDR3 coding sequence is TGTGCCAGCAGCTCCCAGGATCAGCCCCAGCATTTT.

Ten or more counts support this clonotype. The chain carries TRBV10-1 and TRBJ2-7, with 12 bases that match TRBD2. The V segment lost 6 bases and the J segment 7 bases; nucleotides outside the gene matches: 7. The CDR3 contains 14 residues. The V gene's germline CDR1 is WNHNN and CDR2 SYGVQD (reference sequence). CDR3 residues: CASSRLAGVGEQYF. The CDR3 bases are TGCGCCAGCAGCAGACTAGCGGGAGTCGGAGAGCAGTACTTC.

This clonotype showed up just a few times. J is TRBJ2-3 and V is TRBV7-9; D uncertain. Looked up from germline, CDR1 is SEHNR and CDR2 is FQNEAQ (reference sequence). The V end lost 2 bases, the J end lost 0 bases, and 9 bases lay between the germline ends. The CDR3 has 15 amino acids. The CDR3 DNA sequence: TGTGCCAGCAGCTTAAAGCGAACTAGCACAGATACGCAGTATTTT. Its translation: CASSLKRTSTDTQYF.